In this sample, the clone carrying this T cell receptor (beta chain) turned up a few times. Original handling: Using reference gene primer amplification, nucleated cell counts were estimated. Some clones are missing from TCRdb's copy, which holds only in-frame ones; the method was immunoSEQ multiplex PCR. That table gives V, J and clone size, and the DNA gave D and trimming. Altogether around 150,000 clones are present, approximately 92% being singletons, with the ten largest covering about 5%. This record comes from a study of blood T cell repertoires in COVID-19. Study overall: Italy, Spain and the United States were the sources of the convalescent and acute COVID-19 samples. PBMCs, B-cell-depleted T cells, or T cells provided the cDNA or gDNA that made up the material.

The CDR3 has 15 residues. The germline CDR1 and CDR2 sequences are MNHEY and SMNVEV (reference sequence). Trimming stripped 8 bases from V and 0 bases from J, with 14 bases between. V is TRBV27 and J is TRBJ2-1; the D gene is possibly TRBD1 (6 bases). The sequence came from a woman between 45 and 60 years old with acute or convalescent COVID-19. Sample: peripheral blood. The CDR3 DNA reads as TGTGCCAGCGGCTCCGACAGGAGCTCCTACAATGAGCAGTTCTTC. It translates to CASGSDRSSYNEQFF.